This T cell receptor beta chain is drawn from a study of graft-versus-host responses after intestinal transplantation (dated by TCRdb to about 2021). In terms of the full investigation: The transplants that recipients got were multivisceral, liver-intestinal, or isolated intestinal. Alloreactive clones were identified by sequencing pre-transplant mixed lymphocyte reaction products and comparing these products with unstimulated pre-transplant donor and recipient T cells. Every recipient was given anti-thymocyte globulin induction, followed by about three years of maintenance tacrolimus and steroids. After intestinal transplantation, graft-versus-host and host-versus-graft alloreactive T cell clones in the graft, circulation and bone marrow were tracked using bulk TCR-beta CDR3 sequencing. Samples from a few later patients were sequenced in-house on an Illumina MiSeq with MiXCR processing rather than by the commercial service. Of the 20 to 30 intestinal transplant recipients enrolled in the cohort, one of whom was a retransplant, a few patients without pretransplant specimens were excluded. A peak of at least 4% donor T cells among recipient peripheral blood mononuclear cells was the definition used for donor T cell macrochimerism.

The CDR3 goes from the cysteine to the phenylalanine over 15 residues. Only the CDR3 DNA is retained, 45 bases long and in frame from the first base. The germline V gene provides CDR1 SGHVS and CDR2 FNYEAQ. V ends up 5 bases short and J 6 bases short, with an unmatched junction base count of 8. The full study reports these points: Conclusions were limited by the relatively low number and heterogeneity of intestinal transplant patients. Peak levels of circulating GvH clones were associated with declines in HvG clones early after transplant. In patients with donor T cell macrochimerism, the allografts had high GvH to HvG T cell clonal ratios. GvH clones were detected in recipient bone marrow, and some of these GvH clones were observed earlier in ileal mucosa or blood, consistent with an intestinal mucosal origin.

The method was the immunoSEQ multiplex PCR assay. For most patients, genomic DNA was isolated using the Qiagen DNeasy Blood and Tissue Kit and was shipped frozen to Adaptive Biotechnologies for TCR sequencing. Adaptive Biotechnologies carried out high-throughput TCR-beta CDR3 sequencing of genomic DNA for most patients. The study's processing was this. TCR sequencing data were retrieved from Adaptive's ImmunoSEQ software for around 18 patients, whereas three other patients were processed with MiXCR and VDJtools. To correct CD4 versus CD8 sorting errors, any sequence found in both subsets at a frequency ratio below 5:1 was removed. CDR3 nucleotide sequences shared between donor and recipient were removed because the origin of such sequences could not be assigned. Alloreactive clones required at least 2-fold expansion over unstimulated cells and minimum CFSE-low frequency of 0.002% (template counts) or 0.001% (read counts). A clone was considered mappable if detected in the sequenced pre-transplant spleen, lymph node, or MLR CFSE-low populations of the donor or recipient. The cumulative frequency of alloreactive clones was calculated as a percentage of all sequences, weighted by copy number. The clones in this table, taken by TCRdb from immuneACCESS, are in-frame only. Not every clone is retained; where verified, under half of the shortfall comes from an unresolved V gene, and the cause of the rest is unknown. V, J and clone size are those of that table, while D and trimming were read from the DNA. Across this sample there are 30,000 to 40,000 clones, with over 90% seen only once. Jointly, the top ten make up under 25% of the sample.

This specimen's time point label, per the study, means: cells obtained before transplantation from donor or recipient. CD3+CD4+ and CD3+CD8+ populations were FACS-sorted from unstimulated pre-transplant donor and recipient cells taken from spleen or lymph nodes. Concerning this clone itself: There is no known antigen for this receptor. One base away there is no much larger clone; base qualities are not given.

The sequencing used unstimulated CD8+ T cells sorted from spleen or lymph node cells, collected before transplant. The clonotype was recovered from a human donor who was the organ donor for an intestinal transplant. The V gene is TRBV7-6 and the J gene is TRBJ2-1; TRBD1 agrees with 9 junctional bases. The sequenced DNA: TGTGCCAGCAGCCATAAGGGACAGGGAGGCAATGAGCAGTTCTTC. Translated, this gives CASSHKGQGGNEQFF.